This T cell receptor beta chain stems from a study of blood T cell repertoires in COVID-19. About the study: Some COVID-19 samples were acute and others convalescent; all came from the United States, Italy and Spain. PBMCs, B-cell-depleted T cells, or T cells were the source of the cDNA or gDNA that made up the material.

This CDR3 contains 13 residues. V shed 3 bases and J 5 bases; nucleotides not matched to a gene: 3. The germline V gene encodes CDR1 KGHSH and CDR2 LQKENI. Original processing methods: Researchers report that nucleated cell counts were estimated from reference gene primer amplification. Clones were sequenced by immunoSEQ multiplex PCR, and TCRdb holds only the in-frame ones, with some missing. V and J calls and clone size follow that table, whereas D and trimming were derived from the DNA. The sample lists around 52,000 clones; roughly 90% were seen once. Followed over time, Seattle patients had been enrolled while infection was active.

Material for sequencing was peripheral blood. The V and J genes are TRBV18 and TRBJ1-2, with 7 bases aligning to TRBD1. The source is a woman older than 75 with COVID-19, enrolled during active disease. CDR3 sequence: CASSPGTAYGYTF. CDR3 in DNA: TGTGCCAGCTCACCTGGGACAGCTTATGGCTACACCTTC.